The next 25 T cell receptor beta chains were all read from a single sample in a study of cytomegalovirus exposure and HLA in healthy donors. Primers included in the PCR were 60 Vbeta and 13 Jbeta primers. Assay: immunoSEQ multiplex PCR; the TCRdb copy retains only in-frame clones and omits some. The table includes more than 100,000 clones, roughly 69% detected once. The sample taken for sequencing was PBMCs. The receptors here all came from a woman aged 40 to 50 in good health and CMV-seropositive.

The V and J genes are TRBV7-2 and TRBJ1-1; D not resolved. Trimming took 3 bases from V and 5 from J, leaving 4 bases between them. CDR3 length: 11 amino acids. Looked up from germline, CDR1 is SGHTA and CDR2 is FQGNSA. The chain's CDR3 is CASSFHTEAFF. In nucleotides, the CDR3 is TGTGCCAGCAGCTTCCATACTGAAGCTTTCTTT.

This clone has a handful of counts. V is TRBV5-1 and J is TRBJ1-2, with D perhaps TRBD1 (5 bases). The CDR3 is 14 residues long. V was clipped by 4 bases and J by 3 bases, with 13 bases between them. Germline lookup yields CDR1 SGHRS and CDR2 YFSETQ. CDR3 nucleotides: TGCGCCAGCAGCGCCGCAGGGTCTGACTATGGCTACACCTTC. This sequence encodes CASSAAGSDYGYTF.

The rearrangement uses TRBV19 and TRBJ1-2; D is uncertain. CDR1 is LNHDA, CDR2 SQIVND, per germline (reference sequence). V lost 7 bases and J lost 1, with 7 bases in between. The CDR3 is 12 amino acids. CDR3 coding DNA: TGTGCCAGTACCACTCATAACTATGGCTACACCTTC. This codes for CASTTHNYGYTF.

The chain couples TRBV4-1 to TRBJ1-2; 8 nucleotides line up with TRBD1. V was clipped by 1 base and J by 4 bases; unmatched bases: 5. The germline CDR1 and CDR2 sequences are MGHRA and YSYEKL. The CDR3 length is 15 residues. The DNA for the CDR3 is TGCGCCAGCAGCCAAGCCCCAGGGGGCACCTATGGCTACACCTTC. The encoded protein is CASSQAPGGTYGYTF.

The chain is built from TRBV18 and TRBJ1-6, with D unclear. Trimming removed 5 bases at V and 9 bases at J, with 11 bases between. CDR1 is KGHSH, CDR2 LQKENI, per germline. This CDR3 has 13 amino acids. The CDR3 DNA reads TGTGCCAGCTCAGAAGGTTCGGGTTCACCCCTCCACTTT. Translated: CASSEGSGSPLHF.

The J gene is TRBJ1-2, the V gene TRBV7-3, with TRBD1 identical over 7 bases. Germline values: CDR1 SGHTA, CDR2 FQGTGA. J gave up 5 bases and V 5 bases, and 8 bases lay outside the gene matches. This CDR3 has 14 residues. In nucleotides, the CDR3 is TGTGCCAGCAGCCCGACGGGACAGTCTTATGGCTACACCTTC. As protein: CASSPTGQSYGYTF.

As to this clone: The same CDR3 also results from other DNA sequences found in this sample. The chain couples TRBV2 to TRBJ1-2, with D possibly being TRBD1 (5 bases). This CDR3 is 13 amino acids long. V was clipped by 5 bases and J by 2 bases, with 9 bases between them. Germline values: CDR1 SNHLY, CDR2 FYNNEI. This CDR3 is CASSPDRNYGYTF. CDR3 coding DNA: TGTGCCAGCAGTCCAGACAGAAACTATGGCTACACCTTC.

This chain uses TRBV5-1 with TRBJ2-5; the match to TRBD2 covers 7 bases. Germline trimming cut 3 bases from V and 1 base from J; bases unmatched to any gene: 3. The CDR3 totals 14 residues. Germline CDR1 SGHRS, CDR2 YFSETQ. CDR3 DNA sequence: TGCGCCAGCAGCTCCCCGGGGGGCCAAGAGACCCAGTACTTC. Protein: CASSSPGGQETQYF.

CDR3 bases: TGTGCCAGCAGCTTGCAGGGTATCAGGTCACCCCTCCACTTT. As protein: CASSLQGIRSPLHF. The rearrangement joins TRBV9 to TRBJ1-6, with a weak D call TRBD1 (5 bases). Per germline, CDR1 SGDLS and CDR2 YYNGEE. The V and J ends lost 4 bases and 10 bases respectively, with 15 bases between them. The CDR3 totals 14 residues.

To note about this clone: The CDR3 does not end in the conserved phenylalanine or tryptophan, so this is likely a read error. This sequence joins TRBV11-2 and TRBJ1-2; D is perhaps TRBD1 (5 bases). Between the trimmed V and J ends, which lost 3 bases and 5 bases, there was a span of 13 bases. CDR3 length: 14 amino acids. Germline V gene sequence: CDR1 SGHAT, CDR2 FQNNGV. CDR3 coding DNA: TGTGCCAGCAGCTTGGGGCCCGCAGGGTATGGCTACACCTCC. Protein product: CASSLGPAGYGYTS.

The chain uses TRBV7-2 and TRBJ2-5; D remains ambiguous. This CDR3 region has 14 residues. Germline CDR1 reads SGHTA; CDR2 reads FQGNSA. Trimming took 1 base from V and 5 from J, leaving 11 bases between them. The CDR3 region is CASSLGHTRETQYF. In nucleotides, the CDR3 is TGTGCCAGCAGCTTAGGACACACCAGGGAGACCCAGTACTTC. Supplemented by reference TRBV7-2 and TRBJ2-5, the full variable domain reads GAGVSQSPSNKVTEKGKDVELRCDPISGHTALYWYRQSLGQGLEFLIYFQGNSAPDKSGLPSDRFSAERTGGSVSTLTIQRTQQEDSAVYLCASSLGHTRETQYFGPGTRLLVL.

This sequence joins TRBV6-6 and TRBJ1-5; D remains unclear. Trimming took 6 bases from V and 4 from J, leaving 13 bases between them. Germline CDR1 reads MNHNY; CDR2 reads SVGAGI (reference sequence). CDR3 length: 14 amino acids. CDR3 region: CASRGSSTNQPQHF. The CDR3 DNA reads TGTGCCAGCAGGGGCAGCAGTACTAATCAGCCCCAGCATTTT.

The genes are TRBV4-1 and TRBJ1-2; possible D gene TRBD1, 6 bases. CDR1 is MGHRA, CDR2 YSYEKL, per germline. Trimming left V 6 bases short and J 1 base short, with 21 bases between. CDR3 length: 17 amino acids. The CDR3: CASSQRNTGPINYGYTF. In DNA form, the CDR3 reads TGCGCCAGCAGTCAACGGAATACAGGGCCCATTAACTATGGCTACACCTTC.

This chain uses TRBV20-1 with TRBJ2-5, with TRBD2 as a possible D gene (5 bases). Germline values: CDR1 DFQATT, CDR2 SNEGSKA (reference sequence). Trimming stripped 8 bases from V and 3 bases from J, with 7 bases between. The length of the CDR3 is 10 residues. In nucleotides, the CDR3 is TGCAGTTGGACTGAAGAGACCCAGTACTTC. Amino acids: CSWTEETQYF.

The V and J genes are TRBV6-1 and TRBJ2-3; 10 positions match TRBD1. Unmatched junction bases numbered 2, after V lost 4 bases and J lost 1 base. This CDR3 has 15 residues. Germline CDR1 MNHNS, CDR2 SASEGT. This CDR3 reads CASSVDRGRTDTQYF. Written as DNA, the CDR3 is TGTGCCAGCAGTGTCGACAGGGGGCGCACAGATACGCAGTATTTT.

The CDR3 is CASSFAGNQPQHF. CDR3 nucleotides: TGTGCCAGCAGCTTCGCGGGCAATCAGCCCCAGCATTTT. The V and J genes are TRBV7-2 and TRBJ1-5; D is uncertain. The CDR3 loop spans 13 amino acids. Trimming pared 3 bases from V and 2 bases from J, leaving 5 bases between. Per the germline V gene, CDR1 is SGHTA and CDR2 is FQGNSA.

The chain joins TRBV5-4 to TRBJ2-2, with D maybe TRBD2 (6 bases). The germline V gene has CDR1 SGHNT and CDR2 YYREEE (reference sequence). CDR3 size: 16 residues. Trimming took off 6 bases at V and 1 base at J, with 16 bases between the two ends. CDR3 DNA: TGTGCCAGCACCGATGGAGGGAATCAGAACACCGGGGAGCTGTTTTTT. Translation: CASTDGGNQNTGELFF.

This clone was observed a single time. This CDR3 is CASSSRGDDEQYF. In DNA, the CDR3 is TGTGCCAGCAGCTCGCGGGGGGACGACGAGCAGTACTTC. The gene calls are TRBV7-9 and TRBJ2-7; TRBD2 aligns across 8 bases. This CDR3 has 13 amino acids. V lost 4 bases, J lost 5 bases, and 4 bases stayed unmatched. The germline V gene has CDR1 SEHNR and CDR2 FQNEAQ (reference sequence).

This clone was seen only a few times. The V and J genes are TRBV7-2 and TRBJ2-6; D call uncertain. CDR3 size: 15 residues. Germline lookup yields CDR1 SGHTA and CDR2 FQGNSA. The V end was cut by 1 base, the J end by 4 bases, with 8 bases between. The CDR3 DNA reads TGTGCCAGCAGCTTAGACTCCCCCGGGGCCAACGTCCTGACTTTC. This gives the protein CASSLDSPGANVLTF.

A few counts support this clone. The chain links TRBV5-1 to TRBJ2-2; no reliable D call. Germline CDR1 and CDR2: SGHRS and YFSETQ. The CDR3 has 14 amino acids. V was trimmed by 1 base and J by 3 bases, leaving 7 bases between them. CDR3: CASSLQVDTGELFF. CDR3 coding DNA: TGCGCCAGCAGCTTGCAGGTGGACACCGGGGAGCTGTTTTTT.

This clone was picked up a small number of times. The chain couples TRBV7-7 to TRBJ2-2, with D unclear. This CDR3 comprises 15 residues. The V end lost 1 base, the J end lost 4 bases, and 10 bases lay between the germline ends. In germline, CDR1 is SSHAT, CDR2 FNYEAQ (reference sequence). CDR3 sequence reads: CASSLDPSSTGELFF. In nucleotides, the CDR3 is TGTGCCAGCAGCTTAGACCCCAGTTCCACCGGGGAGCTGTTTTTT. The whole variable domain, remainder taken from reference TRBV7-7 and TRBJ2-2, is GAGVSQSPRYKVTKRGQDVTLRCDPISSHATLYWYQQALGQGPEFLTYFNYEAQPDKSGLPSDRFSAERPEGSISTLTIQRTEQRDSAMYRCASSLDPSSTGELFFGEGSRLTVL.

A single count supports this clone. This same CDR3 is encoded by further DNA sequences in the sample. The chain is built from TRBV9 and TRBJ2-7, with TRBD1 as a possible D gene (5 bases). Germline values: CDR1 SGDLS, CDR2 YYNGEE. Trimming took off 1 base at V and 0 bases at J, with 8 bases between the two ends. The CDR3 is 14 amino acids. The DNA of the CDR3 is TGTGCCAGCAGCGTAACAGGTGCCTCCTACGAGCAGTACTTC. It yields the protein CASSVTGASYEQYF.

This clone has more than one count but fewer than ten. The chain recombines TRBV6-6 with TRBJ2-5, with D possibly TRBD1 on 5 matching bases. The CDR3 runs to 12 residues. Per the germline V gene, CDR1 is MNHNY and CDR2 is SVGAGI (reference sequence). The ends were cut back, 5 bases at V and 7 bases at J, with 11 bases in the middle. The CDR3 sequence is CASSPEGATQYF. CDR3 nucleotides: TGTGCCAGCAGTCCAGAAGGGGCGACCCAGTACTTC.

The genes are TRBV6-4 and TRBJ1-5, with D perhaps TRBD1 (6 bases). The germline CDR1 and CDR2 sequences are MRHNA and SNTAGT. The CDR3 contains 15 residues. Trimming took off 6 bases at V and 7 bases at J, with 19 bases between the two ends. The CDR3 sequence is CASSRSGVAGQPQHF. CDR3 sequence (DNA): TGTGCCAGCAGCCGGTCAGGGGTCGCCGGACAGCCCCAGCATTTT.

The J gene is TRBJ2-2, the V gene TRBV4-3; 11 bases match TRBD2. This CDR3 is 16 amino acids long. The V gene end was trimmed by 4 bases and the J gene end by 3 bases; junction bases not matched to a gene: 4. Germline V gene data show CDR1 as LGHNA and CDR2 as YSLEER. The CDR3 loop reads CASSRAGLADTGELFF. The CDR3 nucleotides read TGCGCCAGCAGCCGTGCGGGACTAGCGGACACCGGGGAGCTGTTTTTT.